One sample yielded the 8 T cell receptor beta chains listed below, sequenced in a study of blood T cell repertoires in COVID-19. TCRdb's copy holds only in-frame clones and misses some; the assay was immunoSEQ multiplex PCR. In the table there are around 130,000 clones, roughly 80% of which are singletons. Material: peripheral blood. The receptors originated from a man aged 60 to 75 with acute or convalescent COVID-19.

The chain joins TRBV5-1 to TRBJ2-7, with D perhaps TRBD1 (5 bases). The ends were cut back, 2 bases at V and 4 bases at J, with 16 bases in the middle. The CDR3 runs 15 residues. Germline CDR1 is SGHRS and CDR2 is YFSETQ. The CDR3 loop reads CASSFHPGSMYEQYF. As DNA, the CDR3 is TGCGCCAGCAGCTTTCATCCAGGGTCTATGTACGAGCAGTACTTC.

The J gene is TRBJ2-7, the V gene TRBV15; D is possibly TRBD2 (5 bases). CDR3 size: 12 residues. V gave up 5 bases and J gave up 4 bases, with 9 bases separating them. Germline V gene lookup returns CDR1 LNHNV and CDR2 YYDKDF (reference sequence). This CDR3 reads CATSRSGYEQYF. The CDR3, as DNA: TGTGCCACCAGCCGATCGGGGTACGAGCAGTACTTC.

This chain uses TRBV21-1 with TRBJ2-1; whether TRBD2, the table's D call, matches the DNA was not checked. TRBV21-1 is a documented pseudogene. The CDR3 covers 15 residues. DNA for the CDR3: TGTGCCAGCCCCGGGTCTAGCGGGAGCTACAATGAGCAGTTCTTC. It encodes CASPGSSGSYNEQFF.

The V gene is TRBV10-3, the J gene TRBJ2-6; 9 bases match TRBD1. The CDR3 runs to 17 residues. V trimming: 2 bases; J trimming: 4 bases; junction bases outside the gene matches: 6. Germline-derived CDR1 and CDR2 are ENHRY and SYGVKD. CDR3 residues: CAISEGGQGSGANVLTF. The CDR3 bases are TGTGCCATCAGTGAGGGGGGACAGGGTTCCGGGGCCAACGTCCTGACTTTC.

The CDR3: CASGAPRTDTQYF. As DNA, the CDR3 is TGCGCCAGCGGAGCCCCCCGAACAGATACGCAGTATTTT. The chain couples TRBV4-1 to TRBJ2-3; no reliable D call. Germline lookup yields CDR1 MGHRA and CDR2 YSYEKL. This CDR3 has 13 residues. Between the trimmed V and J ends, which lost 8 bases and 3 bases, there was a span of 12 bases.

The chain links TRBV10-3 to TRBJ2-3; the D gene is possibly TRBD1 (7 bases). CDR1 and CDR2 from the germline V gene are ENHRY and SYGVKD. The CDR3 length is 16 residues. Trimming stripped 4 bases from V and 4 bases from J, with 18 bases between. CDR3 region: CAISGGGGAFSDTQYF. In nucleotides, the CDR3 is TGTGCCATCAGTGGAGGAGGGGGCGCGTTTTCAGATACGCAGTATTTT.

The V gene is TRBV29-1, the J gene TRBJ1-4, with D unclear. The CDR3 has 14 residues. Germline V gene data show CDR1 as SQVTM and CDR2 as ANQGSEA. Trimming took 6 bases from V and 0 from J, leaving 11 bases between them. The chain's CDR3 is CSVVEGATNEKLFF. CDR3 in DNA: TGCAGCGTGGTAGAGGGCGCAACTAATGAAAAACTGTTTTTT.

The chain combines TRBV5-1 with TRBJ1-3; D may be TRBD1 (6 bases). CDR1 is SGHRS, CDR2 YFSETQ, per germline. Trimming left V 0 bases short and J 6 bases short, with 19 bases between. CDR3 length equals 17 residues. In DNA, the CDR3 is TGCGCCAGCAGCTTGGGACAGGCTGACGAAAGACCAAACACCATATATTTT. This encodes CASSLGQADERPNTIYF.